This T cell receptor (beta chain) comes out of a study of blood T cell repertoires in COVID-19. V lost 0 bases, J lost 0 bases, and 7 bases lay in between. Germline V CDR1 and CDR2: SGDLS, YYNGEE. The CDR3 is 15 residues long. Here immunoSEQ multiplex PCR was the method, and the copy in TCRdb shows in-frame clones only, minus some. The sample includes 55,000 to 75,000 clones, around 84% seen only once; the top ten take 3.5% to 5%. The origin of this receptor is a man over 45 with acute or convalescent COVID-19. Sequences were obtained from peripheral blood. The rearrangement links TRBV9 to TRBJ1-5, with D unresolved. CDR3 in amino acids: CASSVEADSNQPQHF. DNA for the CDR3: TGTGCCAGCAGCGTAGAGGCGGATAGCAATCAGCCCCAGCATTTT.